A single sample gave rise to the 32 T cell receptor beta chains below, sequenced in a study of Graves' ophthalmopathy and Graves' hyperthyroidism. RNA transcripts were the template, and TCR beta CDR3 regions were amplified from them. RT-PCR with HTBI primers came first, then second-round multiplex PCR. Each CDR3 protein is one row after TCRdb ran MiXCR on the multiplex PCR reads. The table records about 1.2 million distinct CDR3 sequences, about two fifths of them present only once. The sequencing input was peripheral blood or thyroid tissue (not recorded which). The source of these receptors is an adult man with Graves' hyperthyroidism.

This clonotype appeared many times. CDR3 nucleotide sequence: TGTGCCAGCAGGACGACGGAATACTATGGCTACACCTTC. Its protein is CASRTTEYYGYTF. The V call is TRBV12-3 or TRBV12-4, the J call TRBJ1-2; no definite D call. The CDR3 totals 13 residues. V was trimmed by 6 bases and J by 3 bases, leaving 11 bases between them.

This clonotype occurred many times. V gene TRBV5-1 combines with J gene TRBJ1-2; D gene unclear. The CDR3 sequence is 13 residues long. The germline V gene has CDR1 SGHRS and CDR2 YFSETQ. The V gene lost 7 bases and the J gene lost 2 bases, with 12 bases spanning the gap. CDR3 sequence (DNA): TGCGCCAGCGGAATGGACGGAAACTATGGCTACACCTTC. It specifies CASGMDGNYGYTF.

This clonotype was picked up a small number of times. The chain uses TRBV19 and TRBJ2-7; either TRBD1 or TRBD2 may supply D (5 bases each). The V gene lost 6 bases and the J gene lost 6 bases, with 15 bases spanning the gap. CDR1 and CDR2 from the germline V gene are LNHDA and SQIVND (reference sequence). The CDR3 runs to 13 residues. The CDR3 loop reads CASRAEGRLEQYF. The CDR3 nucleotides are TGTGCCAGTAGAGCAGAGGGGCGACTCGAGCAGTACTTC.

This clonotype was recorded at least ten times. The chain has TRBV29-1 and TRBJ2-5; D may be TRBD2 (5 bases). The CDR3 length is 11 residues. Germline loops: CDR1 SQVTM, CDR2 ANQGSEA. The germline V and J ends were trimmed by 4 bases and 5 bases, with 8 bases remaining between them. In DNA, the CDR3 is TGCAGCGTTGCTTGGGAGGAGACCCAGTACTTC. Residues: CSVAWEETQYF.

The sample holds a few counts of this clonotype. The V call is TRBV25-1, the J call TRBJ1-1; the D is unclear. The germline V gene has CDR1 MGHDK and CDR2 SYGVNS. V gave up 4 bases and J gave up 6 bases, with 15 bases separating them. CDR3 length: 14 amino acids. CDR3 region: CASSARRGRAEAFF. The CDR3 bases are TGTGCCAGCAGTGCTAGAAGAGGGCGGGCTGAAGCTTTCTTT.

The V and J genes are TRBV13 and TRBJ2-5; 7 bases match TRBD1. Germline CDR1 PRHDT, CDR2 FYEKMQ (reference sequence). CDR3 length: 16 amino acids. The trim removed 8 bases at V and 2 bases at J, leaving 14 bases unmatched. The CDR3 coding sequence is TGTGCCAGCTCTACCCGGCTCCTGGGACAGCAAGAGACCCAGTACTTC. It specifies CASSTRLLGQQETQYF.

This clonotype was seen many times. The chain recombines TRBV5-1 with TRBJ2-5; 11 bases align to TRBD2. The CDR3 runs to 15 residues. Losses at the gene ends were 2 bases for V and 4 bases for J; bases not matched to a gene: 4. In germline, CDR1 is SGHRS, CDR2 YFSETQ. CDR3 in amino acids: CASSFGTSGSETQYF. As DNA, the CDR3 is TGCGCCAGCAGCTTCGGGACTAGCGGATCAGAGACCCAGTACTTC.

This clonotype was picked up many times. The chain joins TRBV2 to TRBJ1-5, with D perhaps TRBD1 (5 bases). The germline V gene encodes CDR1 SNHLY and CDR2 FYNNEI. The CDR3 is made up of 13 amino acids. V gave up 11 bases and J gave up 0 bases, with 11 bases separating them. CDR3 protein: CARGASSNQPQHF. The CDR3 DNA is TGTGCCCGAGGGGCTAGTAGCAATCAGCCCCAGCATTTT.

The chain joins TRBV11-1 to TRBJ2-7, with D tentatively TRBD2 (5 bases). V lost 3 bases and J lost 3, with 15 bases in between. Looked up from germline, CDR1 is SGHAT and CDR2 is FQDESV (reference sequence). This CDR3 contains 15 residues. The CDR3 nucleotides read TGTGCCAGCAGCTTCTATAGCGTTGAGGTCTACGAGCAGTACTTC. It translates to CASSFYSVEVYEQYF.

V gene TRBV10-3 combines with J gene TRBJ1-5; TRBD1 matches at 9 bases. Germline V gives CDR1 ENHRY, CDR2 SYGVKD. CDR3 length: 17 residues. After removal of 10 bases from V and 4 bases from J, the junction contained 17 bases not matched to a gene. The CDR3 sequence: CASRRHSGTGKNQPQHF. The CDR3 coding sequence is TGTGCCAGCAGACGACACTCCGGGACAGGGAAAAATCAGCCCCAGCATTTT.

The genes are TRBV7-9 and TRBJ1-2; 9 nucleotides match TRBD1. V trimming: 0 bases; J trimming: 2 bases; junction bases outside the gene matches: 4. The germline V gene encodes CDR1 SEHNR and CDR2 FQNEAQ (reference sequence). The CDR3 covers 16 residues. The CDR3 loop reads CASSLAGDRVNYGYTF. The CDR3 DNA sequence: TGTGCCAGCAGCTTAGCGGGGGACAGGGTGAACTATGGCTACACCTTC.

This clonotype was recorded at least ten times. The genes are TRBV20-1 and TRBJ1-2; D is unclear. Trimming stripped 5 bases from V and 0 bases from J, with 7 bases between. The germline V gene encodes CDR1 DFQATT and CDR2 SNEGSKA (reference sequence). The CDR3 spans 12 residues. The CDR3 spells CSAPTTNYGYTF. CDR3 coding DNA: TGCAGTGCTCCAACAACTAACTATGGCTACACCTTC.

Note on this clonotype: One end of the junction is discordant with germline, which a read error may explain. DNA for the CDR3: TGCGCCAGCAGCCAAGATCGGGGCTACGAGCGGTACTTC. Protein: CASSQDRGYERYF. The chain has TRBV4-1 and TRBJ2-7; D may match TRBD1 or TRBD2 (5 bases each). CDR3 length: 13 amino acids. Germline V gene lookup returns CDR1 MGHRA and CDR2 YSYEKL.

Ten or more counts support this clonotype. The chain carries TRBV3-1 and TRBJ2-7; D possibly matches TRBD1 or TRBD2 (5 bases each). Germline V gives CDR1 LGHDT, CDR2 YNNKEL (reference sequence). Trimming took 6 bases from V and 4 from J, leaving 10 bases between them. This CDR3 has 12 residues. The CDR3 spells CASSRDRYEQYF. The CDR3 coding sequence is TGTGCCAGCAGTAGGGACCGATACGAGCAGTACTTC.

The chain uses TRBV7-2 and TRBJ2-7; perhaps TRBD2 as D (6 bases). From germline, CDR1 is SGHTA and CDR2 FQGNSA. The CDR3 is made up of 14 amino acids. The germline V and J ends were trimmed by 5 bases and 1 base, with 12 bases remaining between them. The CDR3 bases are TGTGCCAGCAGCCCTAGCGCCAAATCCTACGAGCAGTACTTC. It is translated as CASSPSAKSYEQYF.

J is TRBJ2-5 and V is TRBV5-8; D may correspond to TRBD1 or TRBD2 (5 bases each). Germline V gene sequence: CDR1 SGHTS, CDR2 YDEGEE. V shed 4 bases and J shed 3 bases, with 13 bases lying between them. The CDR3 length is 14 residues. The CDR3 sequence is CASSTNLGEETQYF. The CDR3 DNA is TGTGCCAGCAGCACCAATTTGGGGGAAGAGACCCAGTACTTC.

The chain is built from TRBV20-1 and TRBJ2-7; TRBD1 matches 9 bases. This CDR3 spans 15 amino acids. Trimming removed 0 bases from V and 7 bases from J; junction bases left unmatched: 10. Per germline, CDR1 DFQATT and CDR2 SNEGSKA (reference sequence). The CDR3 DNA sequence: TGCAGTGCTAGAGACGGACAGGGGTGGACCGGGGAGCAGTACTTC. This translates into CSARDGQGWTGEQYF.

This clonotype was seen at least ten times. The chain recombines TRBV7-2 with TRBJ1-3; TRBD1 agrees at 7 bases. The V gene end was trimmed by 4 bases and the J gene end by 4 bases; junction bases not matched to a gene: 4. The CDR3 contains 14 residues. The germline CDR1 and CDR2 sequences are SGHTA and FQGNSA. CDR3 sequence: CASSSTGWGNTIYF. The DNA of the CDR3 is TGTGCCAGCAGCTCGACAGGGTGGGGAAACACCATATATTTT.

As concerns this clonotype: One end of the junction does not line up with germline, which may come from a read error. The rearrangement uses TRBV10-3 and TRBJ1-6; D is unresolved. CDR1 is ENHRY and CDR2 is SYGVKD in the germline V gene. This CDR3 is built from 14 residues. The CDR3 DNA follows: TGTGCCAGCAGTTTATCAGCTTTTTACTCACCCCTCCACTTT. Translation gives CASSLSAFYSPLHF.

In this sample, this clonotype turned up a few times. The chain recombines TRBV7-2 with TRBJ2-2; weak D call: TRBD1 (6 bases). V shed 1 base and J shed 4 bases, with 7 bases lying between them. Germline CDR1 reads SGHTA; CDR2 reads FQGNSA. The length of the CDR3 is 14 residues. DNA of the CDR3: TGTGCCAGCAGCTTAGGGGGGCCCACCGGGGAGCTGTTTTTT. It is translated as CASSLGGPTGELFF.

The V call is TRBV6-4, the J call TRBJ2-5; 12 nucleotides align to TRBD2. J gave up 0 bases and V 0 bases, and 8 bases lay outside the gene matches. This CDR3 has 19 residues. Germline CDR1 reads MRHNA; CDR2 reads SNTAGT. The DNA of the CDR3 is TGTGCCAGCAGTGACTCTAGAACTAGCGGGAGGCCGTACCAAGAGACCCAGTACTTC. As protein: CASSDSRTSGRPYQETQYF.

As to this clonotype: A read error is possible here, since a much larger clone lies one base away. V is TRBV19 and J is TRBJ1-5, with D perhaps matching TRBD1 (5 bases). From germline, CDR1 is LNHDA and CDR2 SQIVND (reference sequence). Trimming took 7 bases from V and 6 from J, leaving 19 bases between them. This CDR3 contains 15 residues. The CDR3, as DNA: TGTGCCAGTACCCCCCGACGGGGGGGTAGTCAGCCCCAGCATTTT. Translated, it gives CASTPRRGGSQPQHF.

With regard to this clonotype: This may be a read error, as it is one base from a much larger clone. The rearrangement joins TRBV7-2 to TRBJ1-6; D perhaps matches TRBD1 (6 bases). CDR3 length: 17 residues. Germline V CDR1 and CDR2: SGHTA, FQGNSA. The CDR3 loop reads CASSQNSQGDYNSPLHF. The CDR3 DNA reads TGCGCCAGCAGCCAAAACTCACAGGGAGACTATAATTCACCCCTCCACTTT.

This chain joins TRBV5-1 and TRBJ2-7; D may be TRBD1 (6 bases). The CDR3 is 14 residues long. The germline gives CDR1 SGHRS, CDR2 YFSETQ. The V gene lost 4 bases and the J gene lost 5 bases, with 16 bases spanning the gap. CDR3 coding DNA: TGCGCCAGCAGCCTATTTTCAACAGGGAACGAGCAGTACTTC. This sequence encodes CASSLFSTGNEQYF.

CDR3 bases: TGTGCCAGCAGTTCTCAGGGCCTGGATAGCAATCAGCCCCAGCATTTT. Translating it yields CASSSQGLDSNQPQHF. This rearrangement joins TRBV6-4 to TRBJ1-5; tentatively, D is TRBD1 (5 bases). V shed 5 bases and J shed 0 bases, with 14 bases lying between them. This CDR3 comprises 16 residues. Germline-derived CDR1 and CDR2 are MRHNA and SNTAGT.

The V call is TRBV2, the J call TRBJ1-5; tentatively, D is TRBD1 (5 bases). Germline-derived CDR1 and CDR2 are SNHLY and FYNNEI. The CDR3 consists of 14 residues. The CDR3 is CARAMGGDNQPQHF. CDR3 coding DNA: TGTGCTAGAGCGATGGGGGGGGACAATCAGCCCCAGCATTTT.

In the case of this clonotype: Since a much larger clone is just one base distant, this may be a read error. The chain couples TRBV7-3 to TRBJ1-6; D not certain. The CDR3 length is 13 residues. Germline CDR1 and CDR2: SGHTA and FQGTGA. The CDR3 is CASQSFDNPPLHF. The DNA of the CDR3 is TGTGCCAGCCAAAGTTTCGATAATCCACCCCTCCACTTT.

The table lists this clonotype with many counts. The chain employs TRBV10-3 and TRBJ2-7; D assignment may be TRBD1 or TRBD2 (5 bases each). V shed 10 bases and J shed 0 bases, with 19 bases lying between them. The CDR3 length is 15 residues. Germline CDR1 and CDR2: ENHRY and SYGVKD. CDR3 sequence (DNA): TGTGCCAGCAGACCCTCCGGGACGCTCTCCTACGAGCAGTACTTC. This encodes CASRPSGTLSYEQYF.

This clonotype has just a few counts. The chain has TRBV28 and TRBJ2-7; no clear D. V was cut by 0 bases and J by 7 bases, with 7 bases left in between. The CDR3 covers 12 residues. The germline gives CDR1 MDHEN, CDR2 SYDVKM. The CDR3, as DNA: TGTGCCAGCAGTTTATGGCCGGGTGAGCAGTACTTC. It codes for CASSLWPGEQYF.

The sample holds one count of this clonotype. The CDR3 DNA reads TGTGCCAGCGCCCGGGGAGGGCCGGAAAGAGGGGACCAGTACTTC. It encodes CASARGGPERGDQYF. The chain joins TRBV28 to TRBJ2-5, with TRBD2 matching 7 bases. This CDR3 spans 15 amino acids. V was pared by 8 bases and J by 10 bases, with 19 bases of the junction left unmatched. CDR1 and CDR2 (germline): MDHEN, SYDVKM. Drawing the rest from reference TRBV28 and TRBJ2-5, the complete variable domain is DVKVTQSSRYLVKRTGEKVFLECVQDMDHENMFWYRQDPGLGLRLIYFSYDVKMKEKGDIPEGYSVSREKKERFSLILESASTNQTSMYLCASARGGPERGDQYFGPGTRLLVL.

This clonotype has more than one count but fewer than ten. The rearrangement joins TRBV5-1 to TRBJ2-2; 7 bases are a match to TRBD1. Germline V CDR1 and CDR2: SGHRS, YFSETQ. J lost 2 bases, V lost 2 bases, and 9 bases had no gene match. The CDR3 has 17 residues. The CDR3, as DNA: TGCGCCAGCAGCTTCGCAGGGACAGATCCTAACACCGGGGAGCTGTTTTTT. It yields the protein CASSFAGTDPNTGELFF.

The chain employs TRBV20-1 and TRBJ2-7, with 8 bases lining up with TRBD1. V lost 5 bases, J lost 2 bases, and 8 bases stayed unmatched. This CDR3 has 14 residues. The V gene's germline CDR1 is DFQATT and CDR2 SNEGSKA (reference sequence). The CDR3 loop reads CSAVGGTGTYEQYF. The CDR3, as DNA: TGCAGTGCTGTAGGGGGGACAGGCACCTACGAGCAGTACTTC.